Presented here are 4 T cell receptor beta chains from one specimen sequenced in a study of control samples from healthy donors and cancer patients. Using immunoSEQ multiplex PCR, the repertoire was profiled, and TCRdb retains in-frame clones only, with some absent. The table shows about 42,000 clones, with approximately 87% occurring only once. What was sequenced was blood. All receptors derive from a man in his fifties or sixties in good health.

This clone was seen only a few times. The chain carries TRBV7-2 and TRBJ2-2; D gene ambiguous. Germline CDR1 SGHTA, CDR2 FQGNSA. The CDR3 is 14 amino acids. The V and J ends lost 1 base and 1 base respectively, with 4 bases between them. CDR3 sequence: CASSLVWNTGELFF. The CDR3 region has the DNA TGTGCCAGCAGCTTAGTATGGAACACCGGGGAGCTGTTTTTT.

This chain connects TRBV2 to TRBJ1-4; 8 bases align to TRBD1. In germline, CDR1 is SNHLY, CDR2 FYNNEI. CDR3 size: 15 residues. V was pared by 7 bases and J by 9 bases, with 13 bases of the junction left unmatched. CDR3 sequence reads: CASTLERQGRQKLFF. The DNA for the CDR3 is TGTGCCAGCACCCTAGAAAGACAGGGGAGGCAAAAACTGTTTTTT.

This chain uses TRBV2 with TRBJ1-5, with D perhaps matching TRBD1 (6 bases). The CDR3 extends over 14 amino acids. Looked up from germline, CDR1 is SNHLY and CDR2 is FYNNEI. V lost 7 bases to trimming and J lost 6 bases, with 16 bases between them. Here the CDR3 reads CASTRGGAGQPQHF. CDR3 DNA: TGTGCCAGCACCAGAGGGGGGGCTGGTCAGCCCCAGCATTTT.

The rearrangement links TRBV6-5 to TRBJ1-1, with 7 nucleotides matching TRBD1. Looked up from germline, CDR1 is MNHEY and CDR2 is SVGAGI. J was trimmed by 1 base and V by 7 bases; bases with no gene match: 6. CDR3 length: 14 residues. CDR3 sequence: CASNPGTANTEAFF. DNA of the CDR3: TGTGCCAGCAACCCCGGGACAGCGAACACTGAAGCTTTCTTT.